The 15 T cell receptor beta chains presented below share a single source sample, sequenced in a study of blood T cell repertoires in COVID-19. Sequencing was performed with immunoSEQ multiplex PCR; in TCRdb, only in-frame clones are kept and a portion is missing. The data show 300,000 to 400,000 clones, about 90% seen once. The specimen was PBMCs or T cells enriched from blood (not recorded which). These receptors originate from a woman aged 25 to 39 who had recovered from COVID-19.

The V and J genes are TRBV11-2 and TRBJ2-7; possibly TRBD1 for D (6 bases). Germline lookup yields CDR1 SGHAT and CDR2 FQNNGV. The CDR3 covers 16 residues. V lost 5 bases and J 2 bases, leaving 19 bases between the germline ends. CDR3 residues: CASSTRDTHTAYEQYF. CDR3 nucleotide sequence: TGTGCCAGCAGCACCCGGGACACCCATACGGCCTACGAGCAGTACTTC.

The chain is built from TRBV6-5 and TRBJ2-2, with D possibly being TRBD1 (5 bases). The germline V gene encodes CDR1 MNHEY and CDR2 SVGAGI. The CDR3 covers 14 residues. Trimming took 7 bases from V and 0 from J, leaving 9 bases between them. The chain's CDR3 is CASTSTANTGELFF. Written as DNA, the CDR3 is TGTGCCAGCACTTCGACAGCGAACACCGGGGAGCTGTTTTTT.

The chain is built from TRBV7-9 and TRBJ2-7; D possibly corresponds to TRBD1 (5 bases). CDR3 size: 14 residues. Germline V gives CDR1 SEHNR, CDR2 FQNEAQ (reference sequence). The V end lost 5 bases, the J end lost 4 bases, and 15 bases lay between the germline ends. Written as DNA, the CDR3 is TGTGCCAGCAGCACCCTCGCAGGGCGTTACGAGCAGTACTTC. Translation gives CASSTLAGRYEQYF.

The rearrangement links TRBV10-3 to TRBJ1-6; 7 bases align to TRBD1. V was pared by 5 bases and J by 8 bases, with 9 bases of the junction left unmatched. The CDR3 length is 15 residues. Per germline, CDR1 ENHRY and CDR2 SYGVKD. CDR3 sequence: CAISRQGSGDSPLHF. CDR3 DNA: TGTGCCATCAGTCGACAGGGAAGTGGCGATTCACCCCTCCACTTT.

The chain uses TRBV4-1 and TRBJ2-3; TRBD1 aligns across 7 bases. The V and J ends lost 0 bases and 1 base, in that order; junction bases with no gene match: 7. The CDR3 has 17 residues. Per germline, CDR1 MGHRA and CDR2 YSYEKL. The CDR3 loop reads CASSQDRGLMGTDTQYF. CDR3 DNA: TGCGCCAGCAGCCAAGATAGGGGGCTGATGGGCACAGATACGCAGTATTTT.

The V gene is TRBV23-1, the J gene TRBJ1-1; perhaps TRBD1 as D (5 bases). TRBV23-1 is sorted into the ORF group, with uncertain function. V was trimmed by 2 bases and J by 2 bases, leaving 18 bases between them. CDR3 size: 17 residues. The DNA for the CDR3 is TGCGCCAGCAGTCAAGGGGGGGGGAAAATGAGTAACACTGAAGCTTTCTTT. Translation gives CASSQGGGKMSNTEAFF.

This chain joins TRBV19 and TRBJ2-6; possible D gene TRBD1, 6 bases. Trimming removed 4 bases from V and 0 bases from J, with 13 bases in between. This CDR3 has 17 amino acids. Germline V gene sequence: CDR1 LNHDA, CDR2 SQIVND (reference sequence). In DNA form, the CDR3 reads TGTGCCAGTAGTACCGGACAGTCCCACTCTGGGGCCAACGTCCTGACTTTC. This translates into CASSTGQSHSGANVLTF.

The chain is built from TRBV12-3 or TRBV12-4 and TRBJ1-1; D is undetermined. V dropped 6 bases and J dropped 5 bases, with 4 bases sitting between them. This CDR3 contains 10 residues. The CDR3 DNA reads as TGTGCCAGCAGCCGTACTGAAGCTTTCTTT. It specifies CASSRTEAFF.

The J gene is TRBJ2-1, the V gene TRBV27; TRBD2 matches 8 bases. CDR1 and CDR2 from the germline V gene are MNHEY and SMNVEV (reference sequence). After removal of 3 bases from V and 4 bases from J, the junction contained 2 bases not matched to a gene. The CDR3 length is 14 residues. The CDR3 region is CASSFRGGYNEQFF. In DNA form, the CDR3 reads TGTGCCAGCAGTTTCCGGGGGGGGTACAATGAGCAGTTCTTC.

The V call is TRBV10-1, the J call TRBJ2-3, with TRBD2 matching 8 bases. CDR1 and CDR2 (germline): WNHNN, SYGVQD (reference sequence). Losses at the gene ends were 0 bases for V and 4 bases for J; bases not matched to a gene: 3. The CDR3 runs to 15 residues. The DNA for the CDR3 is TGCGCCAGCAGTGAGTCCGGGGGGGTAGCAGATACGCAGTATTTT. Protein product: CASSESGGVADTQYF.

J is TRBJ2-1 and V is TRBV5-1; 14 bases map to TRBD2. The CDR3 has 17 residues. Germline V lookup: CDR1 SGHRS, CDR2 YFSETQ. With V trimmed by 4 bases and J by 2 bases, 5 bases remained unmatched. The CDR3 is CASSRTSGGKTYNEQFF. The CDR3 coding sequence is TGCGCCAGCAGCAGGACTAGCGGGGGGAAAACCTACAATGAGCAGTTCTTC.

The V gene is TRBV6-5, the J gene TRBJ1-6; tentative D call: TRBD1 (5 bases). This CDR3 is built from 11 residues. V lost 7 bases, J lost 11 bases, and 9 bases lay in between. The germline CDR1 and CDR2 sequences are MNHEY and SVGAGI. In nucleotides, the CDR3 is TGTGCCAGCACCCGACAGCCACCCCTCCACTTT. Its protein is CASTRQPPLHF.

The CDR3 region is CASSVRTGDLYGYTF. In DNA form, the CDR3 reads TGTGCCAGTAGTGTACGGACAGGGGACCTCTATGGCTACACCTTC. The rearrangement uses TRBV19 and TRBJ1-2, with 9 bases matching TRBD1. The CDR3 consists of 15 residues. V was pared by 5 bases and J by 4 bases, with 8 bases of the junction left unmatched. CDR1 is LNHDA, CDR2 SQIVND, per germline (reference sequence). The whole variable domain, filled in from reference TRBV19 and TRBJ1-2, reads DGGITQSPKYLFRKEGQNVTLSCEQNLNHDAMYWYRQDPGQGLRLIYYSQIVNDFQKGDIAEGYSVSREKKESFPLTVTSAQKNPTAFYLCASSVRTGDLYGYTFGSGTRLTVV.

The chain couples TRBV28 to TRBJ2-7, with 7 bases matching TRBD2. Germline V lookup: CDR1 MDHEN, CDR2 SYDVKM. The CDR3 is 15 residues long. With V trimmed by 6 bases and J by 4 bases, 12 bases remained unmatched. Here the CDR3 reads CASSSGLGQSYEQYF. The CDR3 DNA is TGTGCCAGCAGCTCCGGACTAGGCCAAAGTTACGAGCAGTACTTC. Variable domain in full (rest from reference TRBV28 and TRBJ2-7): DVKVTQSSRYLVKRTGEKVFLECVQDMDHENMFWYRQDPGLGLRLIYFSYDVKMKEKGDIPEGYSVSREKKERFSLILESASTNQTSMYLCASSSGLGQSYEQYFGPGTRLTVT.

CDR3 DNA: TGTGCCAGCAGTGATACAGGGGGCAGCTACAATGAGCAGTTCTTC. This encodes CASSDTGGSYNEQFF. The rearrangement joins TRBV2 to TRBJ2-1; TRBD1 aligns across 9 bases. V lost 3 bases and J lost 3; bases outside the gene matches: 3. Germline loops: CDR1 SNHLY, CDR2 FYNNEI. CDR3 length equals 15 residues.